The clone carrying this T cell receptor (beta chain) was seen at least ten times. Antigen unknown. In germline, CDR1 is ENHRY, CDR2 SYGVKD. Trimming at V came to 4 bases and at J to 0 bases, leaving 6 bases not matched to a gene. This CDR3 has 16 residues. This sample was included in a study of T cell repertoires in cytomegalovirus infection. Background on the study: CMV infection plus the matching HLA type was flagged by public TCR beta signatures. Whole-study findings and limits: Cumulative public TCR beta family frequency identified CMV carriers with the relevant HLA. The study found HLA-C-restricted CMV-specific TCR beta clonotypes dominating the ex vivo response.

TCRdb analysed the reads with MiXCR anew, one entry per CDR3 protein. The sample lists about 76,000 distinct CDR3 sequences; 3% to 4.5% were seen once. Sequencing input: PBMCs. This sequence joins TRBV10-3 and TRBJ1-1, with 9 bases identical to TRBD1. The clonotype was recovered from a human donor in good health (CMV status not recorded). Some clones in this sample may be carry-over from other donors' samples. The CDR3: CAISAGRQGVNTEAFF. The CDR3 nucleotides are TGTGCCATCAGTGCGGGGCGACAGGGGGTGAACACTGAAGCTTTCTTT.